One and the same sample provided the 20 T cell receptor beta chains below, sequenced in a study of OX40 agonist ivuxolimab in advanced cancers. Libraries were prepared by immunoSEQ multiplex PCR; TCRdb keeps only in-frame clonotypes and omits some of them. The sample has tens of thousands of clones, 91% seen once. The input for sequencing was CD4+ or CD8+ T cells sorted from blood, taken in a trial of the OX40 agonist ivuxolimab. These receptors all come from an adult with an advanced solid tumor such as melanoma, head and neck, liver or kidney cancer.

The chain recombines TRBV12-2 with TRBJ2-1. TRBV12-2 is a recognized pseudogene. This CDR3 contains 12 residues. In nucleotides, the CDR3 is TGTGCAAAGCCACCAGCCTACAATGAGCAGTTCTTC. As protein: CAKPPAYNEQFF.

This chain connects TRBV18 to TRBJ2-7; no clear D gene. There are 15 residues in the CDR3. CDR1 and CDR2 (germline): KGHSH, LQKENI. With 1 base removed from V and 2 bases from J, the gap between germline ends came to 12 bases. The CDR3 sequence is CASSPRRQGTYEQYF. The CDR3 coding sequence is TGTGCCAGCTCACCACGACGACAAGGGACCTACGAGCAGTACTTC.

The J gene is TRBJ2-3, the V gene TRBV7-2; D gene uncertain. There are 14 residues in the CDR3. V lost 4 bases to trimming and J lost 0 bases, with 8 bases between them. CDR1 and CDR2 (germline): SGHTA, FQGNSA. The CDR3: CASSYGISTDTQYF. The DNA of the CDR3 is TGTGCCAGCAGCTACGGAATTAGCACAGATACGCAGTATTTT.

The chain carries TRBV19 and TRBJ2-1; TRBD2 might be the D (6 bases). Looked up from germline, CDR1 is LNHDA and CDR2 is SQIVND (reference sequence). V lost 5 bases and J lost 0, with 11 bases in between. The CDR3 spans 15 residues. The CDR3 DNA reads as TGTGCCAGTAGTGCCGGAGGGAGCTCCTACAATGAGCAGTTCTTC. This gives the protein CASSAGGSSYNEQFF.

CDR3 residues: CAWSGYEQFF. The CDR3 coding sequence is TGTGCCTGGAGTGGCTATGAGCAGTTCTTC. The chain employs TRBV30 and TRBJ2-1; D not resolved. CDR3 length: 10 amino acids. From germline, CDR1 is GTSNPN and CDR2 SVGIG (reference sequence). V was shortened by 1 base and J by 8 bases, with 3 bases between the two germline ends.

The genes are TRBV7-8 and TRBJ2-1; TRBD1 matches 10 bases. This CDR3 has 17 residues. V lost 5 bases to trimming and J lost 4 bases; unmatched junction nucleotides: 11. Germline CDR1 and CDR2: SGHVS and FQNEAQ. The DNA of the CDR3 is TGTGCCAGCAGCATGACAGGGGGCGCACGCCTTTACAATGAGCAGTTCTTC. Its protein is CASSMTGGARLYNEQFF.

The rearrangement joins TRBV5-5 to TRBJ1-4, with 8 bases aligning to TRBD1. Germline lookup yields CDR1 SGHKS and CDR2 YYEKEE (reference sequence). This CDR3 contains 13 residues. V was pared by 4 bases and J by 5 bases, with 1 base of the junction left unmatched. The CDR3 spells CASSQGANEKLFF. The CDR3 bases are TGTGCCAGCAGCCAGGGGGCGAATGAAAAACTGTTTTTT.

This clone appeared once. The rearrangement joins TRBV19 to TRBJ2-7; D perhaps matches TRBD1 (6 bases). The CDR3 runs 14 residues. Germline V gives CDR1 LNHDA, CDR2 SQIVND (reference sequence). V was trimmed by 5 bases and J by 6 bases, leaving 17 bases between them. As DNA, the CDR3 is TGTGCCAGTAGTCTGGGGGCGCTTAACCGCGAGCAGTACTTC. Translation: CASSLGALNREQYF. Combining the CDR3 with reference TRBV19 and TRBJ2-7 gives the whole variable domain DGGITQSPKYLFRKEGQNVTLSCEQNLNHDAMYWYRQDPGQGLRLIYYSQIVNDFQKGDIAEGYSVSREKKESFPLTVTSAQKNPTAFYLCASSLGALNREQYFGPGTRLTVT.

The chain carries TRBV30 and TRBJ2-2; a possible D gene is TRBD1 (6 bases). The CDR3 has 12 residues. Trimming cost V 4 bases and J 6 bases, with 9 bases left between them. CDR1 and CDR2 from the germline V gene are GTSNPN and SVGIG (reference sequence). This CDR3 reads CAWTQGSGELFF. DNA for the CDR3: TGTGCCTGGACTCAGGGGTCCGGGGAGCTGTTTTTT.

The chain recombines TRBV30 with TRBJ2-5; D might be TRBD2 (6 bases). The germline V and J ends were trimmed by 7 bases and 3 bases, with 12 bases remaining between them. Looked up from germline, CDR1 is GTSNPN and CDR2 is SVGIG (reference sequence). The CDR3 length is 12 residues. The CDR3 DNA sequence: TGTGCCTTGGAGGGAGGTGAAGAGACCCAGTACTTC. It codes for CALEGGEETQYF.

The V gene is TRBV9, the J gene TRBJ2-2, with 10 positions matching TRBD1. The CDR3 contains 16 residues. Germline loops: CDR1 SGDLS, CDR2 YYNGEE. Trimming cost V 6 bases and J 6 bases; bases outside gene matches: 11. The CDR3 loop is CASTSGTGVDPGELFF. CDR3 in DNA: TGTGCCAGCACCTCCGGGACAGGGGTCGATCCCGGGGAGCTGTTTTTT.

This clone was detected a few times. The chain is built from TRBV5-1 and TRBJ1-2; 12 bases map to TRBD1. CDR3 length: 16 residues. V gave up 4 bases and J gave up 5 bases; unmatched junction bases: 9. Per the germline V gene, CDR1 is SGHRS and CDR2 is YFSETQ. CDR3 nucleotide sequence: TGCGCCAGCAGCGACGAGGGACAGGGGGCGGGGTATGGCTACACCTTC. The encoded protein is CASSDEGQGAGYGYTF.

The CDR3 DNA is TGCAGCGTCGGTACAGGGGGCTTGTACAATGAGCAGTTCTTC. It encodes CSVGTGGLYNEQFF. The rearrangement uses TRBV29-1 and TRBJ2-1; 9 nucleotides align to TRBD1. CDR1 and CDR2 (germline): SQVTM, ANQGSEA. The V and J ends lost 6 bases and 4 bases, in that order; junction bases with no gene match: 7. This CDR3 has 14 residues.

The chain combines TRBV27 with TRBJ2-5; 7 positions agree with TRBD1. The better agreement between TRBJ2-7 and the DNA end casts doubt on the J call. The germline V gene has CDR1 MNHEY and CDR2 SMNVEV (reference sequence). This CDR3 has 15 residues. CDR3 sequence: CASSQGTAWTYEQYF. As DNA, the CDR3 is TGTGCCAGCAGCCAAGGGACAGCCTGGACCTACGAGCAGTACTTC.

The gene calls are TRBV11-1 and TRBJ2-2; a possible D gene is TRBD2 (6 bases). The V end was cut by 3 bases, the J end by 7 bases, with 15 bases between. In germline, CDR1 is SGHAT, CDR2 FQDESV (reference sequence). There are 15 residues in the CDR3. CDR3 region: CASSFSAMEGGELFF. CDR3 in DNA: TGTGCCAGCAGCTTTTCTGCTATGGAGGGCGGGGAGCTGTTTTTT.

This chain links TRBV6-6 with TRBJ2-1; D is uncertain. CDR1 is MNHNY, CDR2 SVGAGI, per germline (reference sequence). This CDR3 region has 16 residues. The V end lost 6 bases, the J end lost 7 bases, and 22 bases lay between the germline ends. The CDR3 nucleotides are TGTGCCAGCAGCCATCGCGGACGGCCCGATGGGAATGAGCAGTTCTTC. Residues: CASSHRGRPDGNEQFF.

The chain is built from TRBV9 and TRBJ2-2, with 11 bases aligning to TRBD1. Unmatched junction bases numbered 12, after V lost 7 bases and J lost 7 bases. Germline CDR1 SGDLS, CDR2 YYNGEE. There are 16 residues in the CDR3. Here the CDR3 DNA reads TGTGCCAGCCGCCCAGGTTGGGACAGGGGGATCGGGGAGCTGTTTTTT. This translates into CASRPGWDRGIGELFF.

V and J are TRBV9 and TRBJ2-3; TRBD1 might be the D (5 bases). The V end lost 0 bases, the J end lost 4 bases, and 12 bases lay between the germline ends. This CDR3 comprises 15 residues. CDR1 is SGDLS and CDR2 is YYNGEE in the germline V gene. The CDR3 here is CASSVGSTRADTQYF. In nucleotides, the CDR3 is TGTGCCAGCAGCGTAGGATCCACCAGGGCAGATACGCAGTATTTT.

The chain is built from TRBV5-3 and TRBJ1-5; 7 bases align to TRBD1. TRBV5-3 is sorted into the ORF group, with uncertain function. After removal of 3 bases from V and 5 bases from J, the junction contained 8 bases not matched to a gene. The CDR3 is 15 residues long. The CDR3 sequence is CARSCTGQAHQPQHF. The CDR3 DNA follows: TGTGCCAGAAGCTGTACTGGACAGGCTCATCAGCCCCAGCATTTT.

The chain has TRBV28 and TRBJ1-2, with 7 bases lining up with TRBD1. J gave up 3 bases and V 7 bases, and 20 bases lay outside the gene matches. Germline V gives CDR1 MDHEN, CDR2 SYDVKM. The CDR3 has 18 amino acids. In DNA form, the CDR3 reads TGTGCCAGCAAAACAAAGGGATTTTTAAACAGGGGAGACTATGGCTACACCTTC. Residues: CASKTKGFLNRGDYGYTF.